These 3 T cell receptor beta chains came from one sample sequenced in a study of monozygotic twins with inflammatory bowel disease. Reprocessing the 5' RACE reads, TCRdb reports a single entry for every CDR3 protein and omits DNA. Listed are roughly 330,000 distinct CDR3 sequences; 2% to 2.5% falls within the top ten. Sample: blood. These receptors were taken from a human donor with ulcerative colitis or Crohn's disease, or a healthy co-twin of an affected twin (not recorded which).

This chain uses TRBV15 with TRBJ1-5; TCRdb reports TRBD1, a call that lacks DNA to check it against. CDR3 length: 15 residues. CDR1 and CDR2 from the germline V gene are LNHNV and YYDKDF (reference sequence). CDR3 residues: CATSRASAGAQPQHF.

The V and J genes are TRBV6-1 and TRBJ1-5; TCRdb designates TRBD1, a call that cannot be tested without DNA. The CDR3 covers 14 residues. The germline V gene encodes CDR1 MNHNS and CDR2 SASEGT. The CDR3 protein is CASSGGYHNQPQHF.

The gene calls are TRBV5-1 and TRBJ2-3; there is no DNA to check the TCRdb D call of TRBD2. CDR3 size: 17 residues. CDR1 and CDR2 from the germline V gene are SGHRS and YFSETQ. This chain's CDR3 is CASSLIRLAGLADTQYF.